A single sample is the source of the 25 T cell receptor beta chains below, sequenced in a study of blood T cell repertoires in COVID-19. Sequencing used immunoSEQ multiplex PCR; TCRdb keeps in-frame clones, though not all of them. Of around 300,000 clones in the sample, 86% were seen once. The sequenced material came from PBMCs or T cells enriched from blood (not recorded which). The receptors derive from a woman aged 18-35 years who had recovered from COVID-19.

V is TRBV7-2 and J is TRBJ2-1, with 9 bases matching TRBD2. Trimming took 2 bases from V and 3 from J; bases not matched to a gene: 5. The germline gives CDR1 SGHTA, CDR2 FQGNSA. This CDR3 is 16 amino acids long. The CDR3 DNA sequence: TGTGCCAGCAGCTTACTAGCGGGACCCCACTACAATGAGCAGTTCTTC. It yields the protein CASSLLAGPHYNEQFF.

This chain joins TRBV19 and TRBJ1-4; 7 bases agree with TRBD1. This CDR3 spans 16 amino acids. From germline, CDR1 is LNHDA and CDR2 SQIVND (reference sequence). With V trimmed by 5 bases and J by 0 bases, 6 bases remained unmatched. The CDR3 DNA reads as TGTGCCAGTAGTGCCGGGACAGCCGCAACTAATGAAAAACTGTTTTTT. Its translation is CASSAGTAATNEKLFF. Combining the CDR3 with reference TRBV19 and TRBJ1-4 gives the whole variable domain DGGITQSPKYLFRKEGQNVTLSCEQNLNHDAMYWYRQDPGQGLRLIYYSQIVNDFQKGDIAEGYSVSREKKESFPLTVTSAQKNPTAFYLCASSAGTAATNEKLFFGSGTQLSVL.

This clone was detected once. J is TRBJ2-5 and V is TRBV28; TRBD2 matches 14 bases. Germline-derived CDR1 and CDR2 are MDHEN and SYDVKM. V lost 8 bases to trimming and J lost 9 bases; unmatched junction nucleotides: 11. The CDR3 sequence is 15 residues long. CDR3 in DNA: TGTGCCAGCCGAGGACTAGCGGGAGGTGAGGTGGCCCAGTACTTC. It yields the protein CASRGLAGGEVAQYF.

The rearrangement links TRBV30 to TRBJ1-5; 7 nucleotides line up with TRBD1. Germline V gives CDR1 GTSNPN, CDR2 SVGIG (reference sequence). CDR3 length: 14 amino acids. V lost 7 bases to trimming and J lost 4 bases; unmatched junction nucleotides: 10. Written as DNA, the CDR3 is TGTGCCTTCACCACAGGGGCAGGAAATCAGCCCCAGCATTTT. It codes for CAFTTGAGNQPQHF.

V is TRBV18 and J is TRBJ2-2; TRBD2 matches at 11 bases. CDR3 length: 19 amino acids. V was pared by 8 bases and J by 4 bases, with 18 bases of the junction left unmatched. CDR1 and CDR2 (germline): KGHSH, LQKENI. DNA of the CDR3: TGTGCCAGCCCCTCTGAGGCAACTAGCGGGAGTTTCGGCACCGGGGAGCTGTTTTTT. Protein: CASPSEATSGSFGTGELFF.

The chain joins TRBV6-5 to TRBJ2-1, with D perhaps TRBD2 (5 bases). There are 15 residues in the CDR3. The V gene lost 6 bases and the J gene lost 7 bases, with 19 bases spanning the gap. In germline, CDR1 is MNHEY, CDR2 SVGAGI. The CDR3 DNA follows: TGTGCCAGCAGACCGAGCGGCTTATTGGGGAATGAGCAGTTCTTC. This translates into CASRPSGLLGNEQFF.

This rearrangement joins TRBV19 to TRBJ1-3, with TRBD1 as a possible D gene (5 bases). CDR1 LNHDA and CDR2 SQIVND come from the germline V gene (reference sequence). This CDR3 has 15 residues. V was pared by 5 bases and J by 0 bases, with 11 bases between. CDR3 sequence: CASSAQGPSGNTIYF. Written as DNA, the CDR3 is TGTGCCAGTAGTGCCCAGGGTCCCTCTGGAAACACCATATATTTT.

The V gene is TRBV7-9, the J gene TRBJ2-1; 8 nucleotides align to TRBD1. The CDR3 length is 14 residues. The germline V gene encodes CDR1 SEHNR and CDR2 FQNEAQ (reference sequence). V shed 5 bases, J shed 7 bases, and the junction held 7 bases outside the gene matches. The CDR3 region is CASSAGQVMNEQFF. The DNA of the CDR3 is TGTGCCAGCAGCGCGGGACAGGTGATGAATGAGCAGTTCTTC.

The gene calls are TRBV18 and TRBJ2-1, with TRBD2 matching 9 bases. The germline CDR1 and CDR2 sequences are KGHSH and LQKENI. The CDR3 covers 15 residues. The V gene end was trimmed by 4 bases and the J gene end by 3 bases; junction bases not matched to a gene: 4. As DNA, the CDR3 is TGTGCCAGCTCACAGATAGCGGGAGACTACAATGAGCAGTTCTTC. This gives the protein CASSQIAGDYNEQFF.

The chain uses TRBV9 and TRBJ1-5; 10 nucleotides align to TRBD1. Looked up from germline, CDR1 is SGDLS and CDR2 is YYNGEE. The ends lost 4 bases at V and 2 bases at J; junction bases unmatched: 3. This CDR3 contains 15 residues. The CDR3 sequence: CASSTGTGGNQPQHF. The CDR3 DNA is TGTGCCAGCAGCACCGGGACAGGGGGCAATCAGCCCCAGCATTTT. Full variable domain (missing parts from reference TRBV9 and TRBJ1-5): DSGVTQTPKHLITATGQRVTLRCSPRSGDLSVYWYQQSLDQGLQFLIQYYNGEERAKGNILERFSAQQFPDLHSELNLSSLELGDSALYFCASSTGTGGNQPQHFGDGTRLSIL.

The CDR3 region has the DNA TGTGCCAGCAGCCAAGCAATGATTTTAACAGGGGAAAAGGATGGCTACACCTTC. Translated: CASSQAMILTGEKDGYTF. The chain carries TRBV4-2 and TRBJ1-2; 7 bases line up with TRBD1. The CDR3 sequence is 18 residues long. From germline, CDR1 is LGHNA and CDR2 YNFKEQ. The V segment lost 1 base and the J segment 6 bases; nucleotides outside the gene matches: 17.

V usage is TRBV3-1 (or the pseudogene TRBV3-2) and J usage is TRBJ1-5, with 7 bases lining up with TRBD1. Germline V gene data show CDR1 as LGHDT and CDR2 as YNNKEL (reference sequence). This CDR3 comprises 14 residues. Germline trimming cut 4 bases from V and 6 bases from J; bases unmatched to any gene: 6. This CDR3 is CASSPGTALQPQHF. In DNA, the CDR3 is TGTGCCAGCAGCCCCGGGACAGCCCTTCAGCCCCAGCATTTT.

The gene calls are TRBV6-1 and TRBJ2-7; D unclear. This CDR3 is 12 amino acids long. Looked up from germline, CDR1 is MNHNS and CDR2 is SASEGT. V was clipped by 1 base and J by 8 bases, with 9 bases between them. DNA for the CDR3: TGTGCCAGCAGTGAAGACAGCTCGCAGCAGTACTTC. It translates to CASSEDSSQQYF.

The chain couples TRBV7-9 to TRBJ1-1; weak D call: TRBD1 (6 bases). V lost 5 bases, J lost 0 bases, and 10 bases lay in between. CDR3 length: 14 amino acids. CDR1 is SEHNR and CDR2 is FQNEAQ in the germline V gene (reference sequence). The CDR3 loop is CASSPGGLNTEAFF. CDR3 nucleotide sequence: TGTGCCAGCAGCCCGGGGGGCCTGAACACTGAAGCTTTCTTT.

The rearrangement joins TRBV5-4 to TRBJ2-5, with D possibly TRBD2 on 5 matching bases. This CDR3 is 14 amino acids long. Trimming shortened V by 2 bases and J by 1 base, and 9 bases separated the two germline ends. Germline V gene data show CDR1 as SGHNT and CDR2 as YYREEE (reference sequence). The CDR3 loop reads CASSLPTSQETQYF. In DNA, the CDR3 is TGTGCCAGCAGCTTACCAACTAGCCAAGAGACCCAGTACTTC.

This chain links TRBV30 with TRBJ2-2, with D perhaps TRBD1 (5 bases). The V end lost 2 bases, the J end lost 3 bases, and 10 bases lay between the germline ends. From germline, CDR1 is GTSNPN and CDR2 SVGIG (reference sequence). This CDR3 has 14 residues. CDR3 amino acids: CAWSLSRDTGELFF. DNA of the CDR3: TGTGCCTGGAGTCTTAGCAGGGACACCGGGGAGCTGTTTTTT.

This clone was seen at least ten times. This chain links TRBV5-6 with TRBJ1-6, with 8 positions matching TRBD1. The CDR3 is 14 residues long. The trim removed 7 bases at V and 9 bases at J, leaving 9 bases unmatched. Germline V lookup: CDR1 SGHDT, CDR2 YYEEEE. This CDR3 is CASSRPGGSSPLHF. CDR3 nucleotide sequence: TGTGCCAGCTCACGGCCAGGGGGCAGTTCACCCCTCCACTTT.

This clone was observed a single time. V and J are TRBV27 and TRBJ1-1; 8 bases are a match to TRBD1. V lost 2 bases and J lost 1; bases outside the gene matches: 3. CDR3 length equals 15 residues. From germline, CDR1 is MNHEY and CDR2 SMNVEV (reference sequence). CDR3 in DNA: TGTGCCAGCAGTTTAGGGACAGGCCAGAACACTGAAGCTTTCTTT. Amino acids: CASSLGTGQNTEAFF.

The count of this clone is one. The chain combines TRBV3-1 (or the pseudogene TRBV3-2) with TRBJ1-1, with D perhaps matching TRBD1 (5 bases). The CDR3 runs 15 residues. Trimming left V 1 base short and J 3 bases short, with 12 bases between. Germline CDR1 and CDR2: LGHDT and YNNKEL (reference sequence). CDR3: CASSQVGGADTEAFF. CDR3 bases: TGTGCCAGCAGCCAAGTCGGAGGGGCGGACACTGAAGCTTTCTTT.

The V call is TRBV2, the J call TRBJ2-7, with TRBD2 as a possible D gene (6 bases). The CDR3 runs 15 residues. Germline CDR1 reads SNHLY; CDR2 reads FYNNEI. Trimming took off 2 bases at V and 3 bases at J, with 14 bases between the two ends. The CDR3 DNA follows: TGTGCCAGCAGTGAATTGGGGGGTGTGGGCTACGAGCAGTACTTC. Residues: CASSELGGVGYEQYF.

This clone was seen only once. The rearrangement joins TRBV6-5 to TRBJ1-5; TRBD1 is a possible D gene (5 bases). The V and J ends lost 4 bases and 7 bases respectively, with 14 bases between them. This CDR3 is 14 amino acids long. CDR1 MNHEY and CDR2 SVGAGI come from the germline V gene. The CDR3 sequence is CASSLGHSGQPQHF. The DNA of the CDR3 is TGTGCCAGCAGTTTAGGACATTCCGGCCAGCCCCAGCATTTT.

This clone was found once. V and J are TRBV6-5 and TRBJ2-7; 13 bases agree with TRBD2. This CDR3 region has 15 residues. Germline values: CDR1 MNHEY, CDR2 SVGAGI. After removal of 6 bases from V and 3 bases from J, the junction contained 5 bases not matched to a gene. This CDR3 is CASRTTSGGVYEQYF. In DNA form, the CDR3 reads TGTGCCAGCAGAACAACTAGCGGGGGGGTCTACGAGCAGTACTTC.

The chain joins TRBV3-1 (or the pseudogene TRBV3-2) to TRBJ2-7; D is unresolved. The CDR3 length is 14 residues. In germline, CDR1 is LGHDT, CDR2 YNNKEL (reference sequence). V shed 1 base and J shed 1 base, with 8 bases lying between them. The CDR3 here is CASSQGAHSYEQYF. The CDR3, as DNA: TGTGCCAGCAGCCAAGGGGCCCATTCCTACGAGCAGTACTTC.

The chain carries TRBV28 and TRBJ2-7, with 9 nucleotides matching TRBD2. The CDR3 is made up of 15 amino acids. The V segment lost 7 bases and the J segment 5 bases; nucleotides outside the gene matches: 12. Germline CDR1 and CDR2: MDHEN and SYDVKM. DNA of the CDR3: TGTGCCAGCAAACTCGCGGGACTAGCTTCGAACGAGCAGTACTTC. Translating it yields CASKLAGLASNEQYF.

This rearrangement joins TRBV18 to TRBJ2-2; 12 positions match TRBD2. Germline CDR1 is KGHSH and CDR2 is LQKENI. This CDR3 comprises 16 residues. With 4 bases clipped from V and 5 bases from J, the junction kept 5 bases outside the gene matches. The CDR3 sequence is CASSHRLAGETGELFF. The CDR3 DNA follows: TGTGCCAGCTCACATCGACTAGCGGGGGAAACCGGGGAGCTGTTTTTT. Full variable domain (remainder filled in from reference TRBV18 and TRBJ2-2): NAGVMQNPRHLVRRRGQEARLRCSPMKGHSHVYWYRQLPEEGLKFMVYLQKENIIDESGMPKERFSAEFPKEGPSILRIQQVVRGDSAAYFCASSHRLAGETGELFFGEGSRLTVL.